This TCR beta chain was identified during a study of T cells in Graves' hyperthyroidism and ophthalmopathy. General study points: Classification by a 13 V-J model distinguished ophthalmopathy from stable hyperthyroidism.

Extraction of PBMCs used under 13 ml of fresh peripheral blood. The source material, RNA transcripts, was used to amplify TCR beta CDR3 regions. The HTBI primer set served for first-round RT-PCR of the TCR CDR3. Each CDR3 protein gets one entry after TCRdb re-called the multiplex PCR reads with MiXCR. The data contain roughly 570,000 distinct CDR3 sequences, 15% to 19% of them singletons. There are many counts of this clonotype. What it binds is unknown. The sequencing input was blood. The receptor was derived from a woman in her thirties with Graves' hyperthyroidism.

CDR3 sequence (DNA): TGCAGTGCTAGGAATACTGAAGCTTTCTTT. This translates into CSARNTEAFF. The rearrangement uses TRBV20-1 and TRBJ1-1; D call uncertain. Germline CDR1 reads DFQATT; CDR2 reads SNEGSKA (reference sequence). With 3 bases removed from V and 5 bases from J, the gap between germline ends came to 4 bases. The CDR3 contains 10 residues.